This entry lists 22 T cell receptor beta chains sequenced from one sample in a study of tumor-infiltrating lymphocytes in primary liver carcinoma. Total RNA amounting to around 450 ng was the source from which TCR beta cDNA was made with a constant-region primer. Amplification in three nested multiplex PCR rounds with slightly modified ARM-PCR gave rise to TCR beta libraries. A C-beta reverse primer and TRBV1-TRBV30 forward primers served in each of the first two PCR rounds, at 9 to 10 cycles apiece. Each CDR3 protein is one row after TCRdb ran MiXCR on the multiplex PCR reads. The repertoire includes 100,000 to 150,000 distinct CDR3 sequences, around 60% of them detected once, and 7.5% to 8.5% sits in the top ten. Bulk tissue was left unsorted, and RNA and DNA were co-extracted from about 19-30 mg of it. The sample comprised liver tumor tissue from sampling region 3. Subset noted: tumor region T3, left-lateral pole. Every receptor here comes from a woman aged 55-70 years with primary liver carcinoma and hepatitis B virus infection.

For this clonotype: It may be a read error: a sequence one base away is much more abundant. The chain combines TRBV14 with TRBJ2-2; D tentatively fits TRBD1 or TRBD2 (5 bases each). CDR1 SGHDN and CDR2 FVKESK come from the germline V gene. The CDR3 is made up of 16 amino acids. In nucleotides, the CDR3 is TGTGCCAGCAGCAACCTCGGGCAAGGGACGACCGGGGAGCTGTCTTTT. It is translated as CASSNLGQGTTGELSF. Variable domain in full (rest from reference TRBV14 and TRBJ2-2): EAGVTQFPSHSVIEKGQTVTLRCDPISGHDNLYWYRRVMGKEIKFLLHFVKESKQDESGMPNNRFLAERTGGTYSTLKVQPAELEDSGVYFCASSNLGQGTTGELSFGEGSRLTVL.

As regards this clonotype: A junction boundary mismatches the germline segment, possibly from a read error. J is TRBJ2-7 and V is TRBV11-2; 9 positions agree with TRBD1. The germline gives CDR1 SGHAT, CDR2 FQNNGV. This CDR3 region has 15 residues. The CDR3, as DNA: TGTGTCAGCAGCCCCGACAGGGGGGCTTCCTACGGGCAGTACTTC. Translating gives CVSSPDRGASYGQYF.

Turning to this clonotype: A read error may account for a junction end that differs from germline. The gene calls are TRBV11-3 and TRBJ1-1, with 9 bases fitting TRBD1. The CDR3 has 13 residues. CDR1 and CDR2 from the germline V gene are SGHNT and YENEEA. CDR3 bases: TGTACCAGCAACCGACAGGGGGACACTGAAGCTTTCTTT. It is translated as CTSNRQGDTEAFF.

Concerning this clonotype: At one end the junction does not follow the germline gene, possibly because of a read error. The chain uses TRBV6-5 and TRBJ1-2, with 9 bases identical to TRBD1. The CDR3 covers 14 residues. The germline V gene has CDR1 MNHEY and CDR2 SVGAGI. The CDR3 nucleotides are TGTGCCAGCAGTTCAGGACAGGGGCTATATTGTTACACATTC. Residues: CASSSGQGLYCYTF.

Points on this clonotype: The conserved phenylalanine or tryptophan is not found at the CDR3 terminus, so this likely reflects a read error. The CDR3: CSVEGRGREQFS. The CDR3 DNA reads TGCAGCGTTGAAGGAAGGGGGCGCGAGCAGTTCTCC. The chain employs TRBV29-1 and TRBJ2-1; 7 bases are a match to TRBD1. Trimming cost V 1 base and J 10 bases; bases outside gene matches: 4. The germline gives CDR1 SQVTM, CDR2 ANQGSEA. The CDR3 totals 12 residues.

Note on this clonotype: One base away lies a much larger clone, so this may be a sequencing read error. V is TRBV5-4 and J is TRBJ2-3; D gene unclear. Germline V lookup: CDR1 SGHNT, CDR2 YYREEE (reference sequence). The CDR3 contains 11 residues. The CDR3 here is CACSSLYTQYF. CDR3 in DNA: TGTGCCTGCAGCTCCCTGTATACGCAGTATTTT. Using reference TRBV5-4 and TRBJ2-3 for the parts outside the CDR3, the full variable domain is ETGVTQSPTHLIKTRGQQVTLRCSSQSGHNTVSWYQQALGQGPQFIFQYYREEENGRGNFPPRFSGLQFPNYSSELNVNALELDDSALYLCACSSLYTQYFGPGTRLTVL.

This clonotype was counted ten times or more. The CDR3 reads CASSTKTGGLETQYF. The DNA of the CDR3 is TGTGCCAGCAGTACAAAAACAGGGGGTCTAGAGACCCAGTACTTC. The chain is built from TRBV6-6 and TRBJ2-5, with TRBD1 matching over 8 bases. Unmatched junction bases numbered 9, after V lost 5 bases and J lost 4 bases. The germline V gene has CDR1 MNHNY and CDR2 SVGAGI (reference sequence). The CDR3 totals 15 residues.

This clonotype was observed many times. The CDR3 sequence is CASSLVARPGSSYEQYF. The CDR3 DNA sequence: TGTGCCAGCAGCTTAGTAGCCCGACCCGGGAGCTCCTACGAGCAGTACTTC. This chain links TRBV11-2 with TRBJ2-7; maybe TRBD2 (6 bases). Germline assignment: CDR1 SGHAT and CDR2 FQNNGV. The CDR3 is 17 amino acids. V shed 1 base and J shed 0 bases, with 16 bases lying between them.

The table lists this clonotype with a count of one. The chain carries TRBV2 and TRBJ1-1; possibly TRBD1 for D (6 bases). The V end was cut by 3 bases, the J end by 3 bases, with 20 bases between. CDR1 SNHLY and CDR2 FYNNEI come from the germline V gene. The CDR3 is 17 residues long. CDR3 region: CASSDGIAGAVDTEAFF. The CDR3 DNA follows: TGTGCCAGCAGTGATGGGATCGCGGGGGCCGTCGACACTGAAGCTTTCTTT.

The sample holds many counts of this clonotype. This chain uses TRBV6-2 or TRBV6-3 with TRBJ1-5, with D unresolved. Trimming cost V 6 bases and J 2 bases, with 20 bases left between them. The CDR3 runs 17 residues. Germline V gene lookup returns CDR1 MNHEY and CDR2 SVGEGT. The CDR3 DNA reads TGTGCCAGCAGCCACCCCCCCCCTTCCACTGGCAATCAGCCCCAGCATTTT. Its translation is CASSHPPPSTGNQPQHF.

As regards this clonotype: A much larger clone differs by one base, so this may be a read error. The chain uses TRBV11-2 and TRBJ2-7; 8 nucleotides agree with TRBD2. The CDR3 runs to 16 residues. Germline V gene lookup returns CDR1 SGHAT and CDR2 FQNNGV. The CDR3 DNA sequence: TGTGCCTGCAGGGCGGGAGCGGGAGAAGGATCCTACGAGCAGTACTTC. It is translated as CACRAGAGEGSYEQYF.

About this clonotype itself: The conserved final phenylalanine or tryptophan is absent from the CDR3, which likely points to a read error. J is TRBJ1-2 and V is TRBV14; possibly TRBD1 for D (6 bases). This CDR3 is built from 16 residues. Trimming stripped 1 base from V and 4 bases from J, with 16 bases between. Germline V gene lookup returns CDR1 SGHDN and CDR2 FVKESK. CDR3 sequence (DNA): TGTGCCAGCAGCCAAGTCGGGCCAGGGGATACCTATGGCTACACCTCC. Translation gives CASSQVGPGDTYGYTS.

On this clonotype itself: One end of the junction is discordant with germline, which a read error may explain. The chain links TRBV10-2 to TRBJ2-3; tentatively, D is TRBD1 (6 bases). The length of the CDR3 is 17 residues. Looked up from germline, CDR1 is WSHSY and CDR2 is SAAADI. The chain's CDR3 is CANSAIPQGSGTDTQYF. In DNA form, the CDR3 reads TGCGCCAACAGTGCTATACCACAGGGATCTGGGACAGATACGCAGTATTTT.

This clonotype was detected a few times. This may stem from a read error, because a much larger clone lies one nucleotide away. The chain joins TRBV12-3 or TRBV12-4 to TRBJ2-1; perhaps TRBD2 as D (6 bases). Between the trimmed V and J ends, which lost 7 bases and 7 bases, there was a span of 17 bases. The CDR3 length is 14 residues. The chain's CDR3 is CASNLTSGLNEQFF. In nucleotides, the CDR3 is TGTGCCAGCAATTTGACAAGCGGACTAAATGAGCAGTTCTTC.

To note about this clonotype: At one boundary the junction diverges from the germline segment, which might be a read error. The chain has TRBV11-2 and TRBJ1-2; D unresolved. The CDR3 extends over 13 amino acids. The V gene's germline CDR1 is SGHAT and CDR2 FQNNGV. The CDR3 spells CASSLPEHYGYIF. CDR3 nucleotides: TGTGCAAGCAGCTTACCGGAGCACTATGGCTACATCTTC.

This clonotype has only a few counts. V is TRBV2 and J is TRBJ2-2, with TRBD2 identical over 7 bases. Germline trimming cut 7 bases from V and 3 bases from J; bases unmatched to any gene: 5. This CDR3 spans 14 amino acids. The germline V gene has CDR1 SNHLY and CDR2 FYNNEI. Here the CDR3 reads CASTRGGYTGELFF. In DNA, the CDR3 is TGTGCCAGCACTCGGGGAGGGTACACCGGGGAGCTGTTTTTT.

The gene calls are TRBV29-1 and TRBJ1-3, with unresolved D. The CDR3 has 12 residues. The V gene's germline CDR1 is SQVTM and CDR2 ANQGSEA. The CDR3 loop is CSVDGHRNTIYF. The CDR3 bases are TGCAGTGTCGACGGGCATAGAAACACCATATATTTT.

The V and J genes are TRBV11-2 and TRBJ2-1; 9 positions match TRBD2. Germline V gene sequence: CDR1 SGHAT, CDR2 FQNNGV. V was pared by 5 bases and J by 10 bases, with 18 bases of the junction left unmatched. The CDR3 has 17 residues. The CDR3 sequence is CASSLRVGPAGGFEQFF. As DNA, the CDR3 is TGTGCCAGCAGCCTACGAGTGGGACCAGCGGGAGGTTTCGAGCAGTTCTTC.

Points on this clonotype: A read error may produce the germline difference seen at one junction end. V and J are TRBV29-1 and TRBJ2-5, with unresolved D. From germline, CDR1 is SQVTM and CDR2 ANQGSEA. The CDR3 runs 11 residues. CDR3 region: CIVYGLETQYF. DNA for the CDR3: TGCATCGTTTACGGGCTTGAAACCCAGTACTTC.

This clonotype was detected many times. The V and J genes are TRBV6-1 and TRBJ1-2, with D perhaps TRBD1 (5 bases). The length of the CDR3 is 18 residues. Trimming removed 3 bases at V and 4 bases at J, with 24 bases between. The V gene's germline CDR1 is MNHNS and CDR2 SASEGT. The CDR3, as DNA: TGTGCCAGCAGTGACCGTGAATCCGGGGCCTCCCCCCCCTATGGCTACACCTTC. This sequence encodes CASSDRESGASPPYGYTF.

To note about this clonotype: The junction does not match germline at one end; this may be a read error. The genes are TRBV6-5 and TRBJ2-1; perhaps TRBD2 as D (6 bases). The CDR3 sequence is 15 residues long. Germline V gene data show CDR1 as MNHEY and CDR2 as SVGAGI. The CDR3 DNA follows: TGTGCCAGTAGTTTGAGGGGAGGTGGGTTGGGTGAGCAGTTCTTC. Amino acids: CASSLRGGGLGEQFF.

As for this clonotype: A read error may explain this, as a much larger clone is one base away. This rearrangement joins TRBV6-2 or TRBV6-3 to TRBJ1-6, with D unresolved. The CDR3 is 18 residues long. V lost 7 bases, J lost 11 bases, and 30 bases lay in between. CDR1 is MNHEY, CDR2 SVGEGT, per germline. The CDR3, as DNA: TGTGCCAGCACTTTATCCACAAATCGACGGGGTGGTGTGGCACCCCTCCACTTT. Translating it yields CASTLSTNRRGGVAPLHF.